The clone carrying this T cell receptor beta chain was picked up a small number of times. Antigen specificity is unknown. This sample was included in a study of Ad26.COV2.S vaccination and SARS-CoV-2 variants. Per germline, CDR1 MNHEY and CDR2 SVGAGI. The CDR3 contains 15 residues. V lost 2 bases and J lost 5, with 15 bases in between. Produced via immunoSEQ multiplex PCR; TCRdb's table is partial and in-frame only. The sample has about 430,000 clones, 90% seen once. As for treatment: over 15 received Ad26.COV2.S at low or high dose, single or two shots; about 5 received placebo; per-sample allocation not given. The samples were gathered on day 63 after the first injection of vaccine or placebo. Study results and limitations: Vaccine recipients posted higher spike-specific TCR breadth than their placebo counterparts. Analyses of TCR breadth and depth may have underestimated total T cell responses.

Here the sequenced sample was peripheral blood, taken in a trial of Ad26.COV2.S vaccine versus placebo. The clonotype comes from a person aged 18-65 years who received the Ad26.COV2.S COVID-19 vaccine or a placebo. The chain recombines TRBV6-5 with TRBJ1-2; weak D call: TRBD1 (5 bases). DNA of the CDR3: TGTGCCAGCAGTTACATGGGACGTGAATTTTATGGCTACACCTTC. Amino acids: CASSYMGREFYGYTF.